This T cell receptor (beta chain) is from a study of shared clonotypes between healthy human individuals. Genomic DNA for unsorted samples, which was extracted with the QIAamp DNA Blood Mini kit, came from 85 million to 90 million PBMCs. Assay execution proceeded at the deep level. Every immunoSEQ plate was one replicate of a subset's evenly spread DNA. In the source study's methods: ImmunoSEQ junction-only sequences lacked quality scores, so their filtering differed. The data were produced by immunoSEQ multiplex PCR, yet TCRdb's version contains in-frame clones alone and is incomplete. The V and J calls and the clone size are those of that table, but D and trimming were determined from the DNA. Here the sample spans around 500,000 clones, about four fifths being singletons. The TCR was taken from a woman between 40 and 55 years old in good health. Some clones in this sample may be carry-over from other donors' samples. The specimen was PBMCs.

CDR3 loop: CATPGQGVGEQYF. The CDR3 DNA follows: TGTGCCACCCCCGGACAGGGAGTAGGCGAGCAGTACTTC. The V call is TRBV6-1, the J call TRBJ2-7; 8 nucleotides line up with TRBD1. This CDR3 is built from 13 residues. The germline CDR1 and CDR2 sequences are MNHNS and SASEGT. J gave up 6 bases and V 10 bases, and 11 bases lay outside the gene matches.